Sequencing of this TCR beta chain was carried out in a study of T cell repertoires in cytomegalovirus infection. The wider study: An indication of both CMV infection and matching HLA type came from public TCR beta signatures.

Deletions cut 2 bases from V and 2 bases from J, with 6 bases between. Germline CDR1 is MNHEY and CDR2 is SVGAGI. The CDR3 extends over 13 amino acids. Of note for this clonotype: Its specificity is unknown.

The study's findings and limits: Carriers of CMV and the relevant HLA type were discriminated by public TCR beta frequency. The study found HLA-C-restricted CMV-specific TCR beta clonotypes dominating the ex vivo response.

Each CDR3 protein is one row after TCRdb ran MiXCR on the reads. This sample has 100,000 to 150,000 distinct CDR3 sequences, with 20% to 30% found just once. The chain joins TRBV6-5 to TRBJ1-1; D call uncertain. Sequenced: PBMCs, sequenced either directly or after in vitro stimulation (not recorded which). This receptor was identified in a human donor in good health (CMV status not recorded). Some clones in this sample may be carry-over from other donors' samples. The CDR3 DNA sequence: TGTGCCAGCAGTTACGTTGAAAACACTGAAGCTTTCTTT. This translates into CASSYVENTEAFF.